This entry describes one T cell receptor beta chain. What it binds is not known. The record originates from a study of blood T cells in healthy people across ages. Study-wide points: Correlation between TCR beta diversity and naive T cell percentage was strong. Versus aged donors, long-lived donors had higher diversity and more naive CD4+ cells.

V shed 3 bases and J shed 1 base, with 13 bases lying between them. From germline, CDR1 is DFQATT and CDR2 SNEGSKA (reference sequence). CDR3 length: 15 amino acids. A second PCR of roughly 7 to 11 cycles used a sample-barcoded 5' primer and a J-beta primer mix. All samples yielded 3 million or more CDR3-containing paired-end reads. TCRdb reprocessed the 5' RACE reads via MiXCR and lists one record per CDR3 protein. Of around 1.5 million distinct CDR3 sequences in the sample, roughly 45% were seen once. The rearrangement uses TRBV20-1 and TRBJ1-5; D is unclear. Sequenced: blood. The sequence came from a woman aged 18-35 years in good health. The CDR3 region is CSASPAPGSNQPQHF. DNA of the CDR3: TGCAGTGCTAGCCCCGCGCCGGGGAGCAATCAGCCCCAGCATTTT.